Presented here are 21 T cell receptor delta chains from one specimen sequenced in a study of γδ T cells in repeated Plasmodium falciparum infection. Gammadelta T cells were flow-sorted from PBMC into Vgamma9/Vdelta2+ and Vdelta2-negative populations for bulk analysis. TCRdb re-analyzed the multiplex PCR reads via CATT. The data contain approximately 90,000 delta-chain clones, 0.75% to 1% of them singletons. The sample comprised gamma-delta T cells from blood. Every receptor here comes from a pool of human donors (malaria-infected and uninfected, not separated).

This clone has just a few counts. A read error likely explains why the TCRdb protein, taken from a much larger clone, differs from this DNA's translation at residue 12; the protein shown is translated from the DNA. The chain is built from TRDV2 and TRDJ1, with TRDD3 identical over 9 bases. Since TCRdb gives no J gene, matching the DNA to germline was used here to assign it. The CDR3 loop spans 21 amino acids. The germline CDR1 and CDR2 sequences are GEAIGNYY and EKD. V was clipped by 3 bases and J by 2 bases; unmatched bases: 24. The CDR3 bases are TGTGCCTGTGACCTAACGAAGGTTACTGGGGGACACGAGGAAGGAACCGATAAACTCATCTTT. Its translation: CACDLTKVTGGHEEGTDKLIF.

This clone was seen ten or more times. Translating this DNA gives a protein that differs at residue 6 from the TCRdb one, which belongs to a much larger clone; a read error is likely, and the protein shown is this translation. The J gene is TRDJ1, the V gene TRDV2; D unresolved. V was cut by 5 bases and J by 3 bases, with 15 bases left in between. The CDR3 sequence is 14 residues long. Germline assignment: CDR1 GEAIGNYY and CDR2 EKD. The DNA for the CDR3 is TGTGCCTGTGGAGGACCGGCTGGCCCCGATAAACTCATCTTT. This gives the protein CACGGPAGPDKLIF.

Regarding this clone: It differs at one base from a far larger clone, so likely a read error. This same CDR3 is encoded by further DNA sequences in the sample. There is no J gene call, but TRDV2 is given as the V gene; TRDD3, the table's D call, lacks a check against the DNA. Germline V gene sequence: CDR1 GEAIGNYY, CDR2 EKD. The CDR3 is made up of 19 amino acids. The CDR3 is CACDRGRTGGYDANDKLIF. CDR3 DNA: TGTGCCTGTGACAGAGGGCGTACTGGGGGATACGATGCGAACGATAAACTCATCTTC.

This clone has more than one count but fewer than ten. A far larger clone is a single base away, which makes a read error likely. Additional DNA sequences in this sample encode the identical CDR3. V gene TRDV1 was called; the J gene was not. The germline CDR1 and CDR2 sequences are TSWWSYY and QGS. This CDR3 region has 19 residues. The CDR3 sequence is CAPQGPFPPSYEATDKLIF. For the CDR3, the DNA is TGTGCTCCGCAGGGCCCTTTCCCTCCATCGTACGAGGCCACCGATAAGCTCATCTTT.

This clone was recorded many times. The TCRdb protein, from a much larger clone, departs from this DNA's translation at residue 8, likely by read error; the protein shown derives from the DNA. V usage is TRDV1 and J usage is TRDJ1, with D possibly TRDD2 on 5 matching bases. TCRdb lists no J gene, so it was determined here by aligning the DNA to germline. The CDR3 consists of 19 residues. The V gene lost 0 bases and the J gene lost 7 bases, with 27 bases spanning the gap. The germline V gene has CDR1 TSWWSYY and CDR2 QGS. The CDR3 is CALGELGVPTELGRSKLIF. The CDR3 DNA is TGTGCTCTTGGGGAACTCGGGGTCCCTACCGAATTAGGAAGGAGTAAACTCATCTTT.

This clone was seen more than once but under ten times. TCRdb's protein for this DNA is that of a much larger clone and differs from the translation at residue 5, likely a read error; the protein shown is the DNA translation. V and J are TRDV1 and TRDJ1, with TRDD3 matching over 10 bases. Germline matching of the DNA provided the J gene here, since TCRdb leaves it blank. The V and J ends lost 6 bases and 1 base, in that order; junction bases with no gene match: 26. CDR1 TSWWSYY and CDR2 QGS come from the germline V gene. The CDR3 has 22 residues. The CDR3 DNA reads TGTGCTCTTGGATACCGTTCCTACTTTAAACACTGGGGGATTCCGGCCACCGATAAACTCATCTTT. This codes for CALGYRSYFKHWGIPATDKLIF.

Concerning this clone itself: Given a far larger clone just one base away, this is likely a sequencing read error. Other DNA variants within this sample encode the same CDR3. The chain recombines TRDV1 with TRDJ1, with D tentatively TRDD3 (9 bases). The J gene was not available in TCRdb and was assigned here by matching the DNA to germline segments. Germline V gives CDR1 TSWWSYY, CDR2 QGS. The CDR3 totals 22 residues. V was shortened by 3 bases and J by 1 base, with 33 bases between the two germline ends. This CDR3 reads CALGEPGLPTFLGDRGTDKLIF. In DNA, the CDR3 is TGTGCTCTTGGGGAGCCCGGTCTTCCTACGTTCTTGGGGGATAGGGGCACCGATAAACTCATCTTT.

Worth noting for this clone: TCRdb's entry gives the protein of a much larger clone, which mismatches this DNA's translation at residue 14, likely from a read error; the protein reported here is translated from the DNA. The chain couples TRDV1 to TRDJ1; TRDD2 matches 9 bases. As TCRdb names no J gene, one was assigned here on the basis of a DNA match to germline. Germline-derived CDR1 and CDR2 are TSWWSYY and QGS. CDR3 length: 31 amino acids. V shed 1 base and J 0 bases; nucleotides not matched to a gene: 48. The CDR3 sequence: CALGEHRGLLPSYPHPYRPLLVRGYTDKLIF. The CDR3 coding sequence is TGTGCTCTTGGGGAACATCGGGGCCTCCTTCCTTCCTACCCCCACCCTTACCGACCCCTTTTGGTGAGGGGGTACACCGATAAACTCATCTTT.

A word on this clone: A far more abundant clone sits one base away, making this likely a read error. The DNA is left out, because the CDR3 cannot be placed on it with certainty; the CDR3 is given as TCRdb lists it. The CDR3 sequence: CALGEMVLRFAGGSDKLIF. The V gene is listed as TRDV1; no J gene was called; TRDD3 is taken as the D call from the table, unchecked against the DNA. The CDR3 has 19 amino acids, counting both end residues. CDR1 is TSWWSYY, CDR2 QGS, per germline.

This clone was found a few times. TCRdb lists the protein of a much larger clone for this DNA, which differs at residue 12, so this is likely a read error; the protein given here is translated from the DNA itself. This chain's CDR3 is CALGFYESGGLHTDKLIF. The CDR3 nucleotides are TGTGCTCTTGGGTTCTACGAATCTGGGGGATTGCACACCGATAAACTCATCTTT. The rearrangement joins TRDV1 to TRDJ1, with 9 bases aligning to TRDD3. V dropped 5 bases and J dropped 0; count of bases not matched to a gene: 13. Germline loops: CDR1 TSWWSYY, CDR2 QGS. The CDR3 is 18 residues long.

In regard to this clone: A read error likely explains why the TCRdb protein, taken from a much larger clone, differs from this DNA's translation at residue 4; the protein shown is translated from the DNA. V is TRDV2 and J is TRDJ1, with 8 positions matching TRDD3. The J gene, not given by TCRdb, was assigned here from a germline match of the nucleotide sequence. CDR1 and CDR2 from the germline V gene are GEAIGNYY and EKD. This CDR3 contains 20 residues. The CDR3: CACVTVSGGSPFLYTDKLIF. Here the CDR3 DNA reads TGTGCCTGTGTCACCGTGAGTGGGGGATCCCCCTTTCTCTACACCGATAAACTCATCTTT.

As for this clone: A much larger clone differs from this one at a single base, so this may be a read error. Other DNA sequences in the sample encode the same CDR3. The chain has TRDV1 and TRDJ1, with D possibly being TRDD3 (5 bases). The CDR3 consists of 16 residues. The germline CDR1 and CDR2 sequences are TSWWSYY and QGS. The CDR3 DNA follows: TGTGCCCTTGGGGCCCCTATCCCACGTATGCGGAATAAACTCATCTTT. It encodes CALGAPIPRMRNKLIF.

Points on this clone: The likely explanation is a read error, given a far larger clone one base away. Other nucleotide sequences from this sample produce the same CDR3. The gene calls are TRDV2 and TRDJ1; 10 bases are a match to TRDD3. From germline, CDR1 is GEAIGNYY and CDR2 EKD. The CDR3 has 16 amino acids. The CDR3 coding sequence is TGCGCCTGTGACCCGTTACTGGGGGATTACAGTGATAAACTCATCTTT. It translates to CACDPLLGDYSDKLIF.

This clone was counted only a few times. A far larger clone is one nucleotide away, so this likely arose from a read error. The same CDR3 can be traced to other DNA sequences in this sample. The V gene was identified as TRDV1, while no J gene was called; the listed D gene, TRDD3, was not tested against the DNA. The length of the CDR3 is 15 residues. Germline V gene lookup returns CDR1 TSWWSYY and CDR2 QGS. Here the CDR3 DNA reads TGTGCTCTTGGGGAACCGTGGGATACGCGCGATAAACTCATTTTT. Its protein product is CALGEPWDTRDKLIF.

On this clone itself: A far larger clone differs by one base, so this is likely a read error. The sample carries other DNA sequences with the same CDR3. The V gene is given as TRDV2, and no J gene call is available; the table's D gene call, TRDD3, was not cross checked with the DNA. Germline values: CDR1 GEAIGNYY, CDR2 EKD. This CDR3 is 15 amino acids long. CDR3 amino acids: CACDTGGDHTDKLIF. CDR3 nucleotides: TGTGCCTGTGACACGGGGGGAGACCACACCGATAAACTAATCTTT.

This clone was seen more than once but under ten times. TCRdb's entry gives the protein of a much larger clone, which mismatches this DNA's translation at residue 11, likely from a read error; the protein reported here is translated from the DNA. The J gene is TRDJ3, the V gene TRDV2; a weak D match, TRDD3 (6 bases). TCRdb does not report a J gene; here it was assigned by matching the DNA to germline references. Germline assignment: CDR1 GEAIGNYY and CDR2 EKD. This CDR3 has 20 amino acids. V was cut by 0 bases and J by 5 bases, with 22 bases left in between. DNA for the CDR3: TGTGCCTGTGACACCGTAATTACGGGGGGAGCCGCCCGGGACACCCGACAGATGTTTTTC. It specifies CACDTVITGGAARDTRQMFF.

Regarding this clone: The protein held in TCRdb is that of a much larger clone and does not match this DNA's translation at residue 8, likely because of a read error; the protein shown is translated from the DNA. The gene calls are TRDV1 and TRDJ1, with D uncertain. The CDR3 length is 16 residues. With 0 bases removed from V and 0 bases from J, the gap between germline ends came to 11 bases. Germline-derived CDR1 and CDR2 are TSWWSYY and QGS. For the CDR3, the DNA is TGTGCTCTTGGGGAACTAGGGGTTGAGTACACCGATAAACTCATCTTT. This sequence encodes CALGELGVEYTDKLIF.

Concerning this clone itself: The protein in TCRdb stems from a much larger clone and differs at residue 16 from this DNA's translation, likely a read error; here the protein is translated from the DNA. The chain carries TRDV2 and TRDJ1; 8 bases agree with TRDD3. TCRdb is silent on the J gene; assignment here came from matching the DNA to germline. The CDR3 loop spans 19 amino acids. CDR1 and CDR2 (germline): GEAIGNYY, EKD. The CDR3 is CACEPPLGVFGNNTDRLIF. The CDR3 DNA reads as TGTGCCTGTGAGCCTCCACTGGGGGTCTTCGGGAATAACACCGATAGACTCATCTTT.

Concerning this clone itself: A read error likely explains why the TCRdb protein, taken from a much larger clone, differs from this DNA's translation at residue 18; the protein shown is translated from the DNA. The chain uses TRDV2 and TRDJ2, with 10 bases aligning to TRDD3. The CDR3 spans 20 residues. The germline CDR1 and CDR2 sequences are GEAIGNYY and EKD. CDR3 nucleotide sequence: TGTGCCTGTGACACTATCCCTACTGGGGGATTAATTGAGTTGACAGCACAATTCTTCTTT. This sequence encodes CACDTIPTGGLIELTAQFFF.

This clone was observed a few times. TCRdb attributes to this sequence the protein of a much larger clone, which differs from the DNA translation at residue 4; a read error is likely, and the protein displayed is translated from the DNA. The chain carries TRDV2 and TRDJ3; D is perhaps TRDD3 (6 bases). The J gene, not given by TCRdb, was assigned here from a germline match of the nucleotide sequence. There are 20 residues in the CDR3. Germline V gene sequence: CDR1 GEAIGNYY, CDR2 EKD. The CDR3 DNA reads as TGTGCCTGTGGCACCGTAATTACGGGGGGAACCGCCCGGGACACCCGACAGATGTTTTTC. Translated: CACGTVITGGTARDTRQMFF.

In its sample, this clone was seen a few times. The protein TCRdb gives is from a much larger clone and does not agree with this DNA's translation at residue 10, likely a read error; the protein shown here comes from the DNA. V is TRDV2 and J is TRDJ1; the match to TRDD2 covers 7 bases. The J gene, absent from TCRdb, was called here by matching the DNA to germline. V lost 4 bases and J lost 6; bases outside the gene matches: 28. Germline CDR1 GEAIGNYY, CDR2 EKD. The CDR3 is 20 residues long. The CDR3 DNA reads as TGTGCCTGTGATAGAATTCCTACGGGGGGTTCCGAACATGTGAGGAATAAACTCATCTTT. Translating it yields CACDRIPTGGSEHVRNKLIF.